This T cell receptor beta chain was identified during a study of shared clonotypes between healthy human individuals (dated by TCRdb to 2020 to 2021). Concerning the study at large: A few men and two women, aged 18 to 49 years, made up the cohort. Per donor, three plates each were used for CD4 naive and CD4 memory, two for CD8 naive, and one for CD8 memory. To estimate repertoire size and how much clonotypes are shared between individuals, the study performed deep sequencing of blood TCR repertoires from 4 to 6 healthy adults. Libraries were prepared and TCR repertoires were sequenced by different laboratories using diverse techniques, in order to increase sequencing depth and limit assay-specific biases. Leukapheresis yielded between about 0.85 and 9.5 billion PBMCs per donor. Study-wide findings and limitations: Because the study included a small number of donors, the genetic and exposure-history diversity represented was limited. Pairwise subsampling led to the expectation that sequencing depth would affect the degree of clonotype sharing among donors. Naive subsets generally had larger estimated clonotype richness than memory subsets did. Compared with non-shared clonotypes, the clonotypes found in all four sorted-subset donors had higher generation probabilities. Sampling was restricted to blood, and TCR repertoires in tissue are likely to differ from TCR repertoires in blood. Even with the large sequencing depth, rarefaction of the sorted-subset datasets indicated that sequencing was incomplete. Sharing across a few donors was observed for around 5% of naive CD4, 3% to 3.5% of naive CD8, roughly 2.4% of memory CD4, and around 0.4% of memory CD8 clonotypes.

Reading the germline V gene gives CDR1 SGHTA and CDR2 FQGNSA. The CDR3 spans 11 residues, from the cysteine through the phenylalanine. Just the 33-base CDR3 DNA is kept, in frame starting at base 1. V is cut by 5 bases and J by 4 bases, and the space between the germline ends is 6 bases. Using the deep immunoSEQ assay, TCR CDR3 regions were amplified from genomic DNA by multiplex PCR. Extracted genomic DNA from each cell subset was spread evenly across all wells of several immunoSEQ 96-well plates, with each plate serving as a replicate. Each replicate PCR for sorted subsets received about 210 ng genomic DNA, equal to tens of thousands of T cell genomes. Purified libraries were quantified with a Qubit 3.0 fluorometer, sized on a Bioanalyzer 2100, and re-quantified with the KAPA Library Quantification kit. Every immunoSEQ 96-well plate was sequenced on a separate single-read 150-cycle Illumina NextSeq 550 flow cell. The study's own analysis went as follows. Because only junctional sequences without quality scores were contained in the immunoSEQ output, filtering matching that applied to full-length reads could not be performed. Sequences were annotated with PyIR, a Python wrapper for IgBLAST v1.9, and V/J genes and CDR3 were assigned using IMGT germline references. Reads were removed for weak V/J assignments (E-value above 1e-6), missing CDR3, stop codons, out-of-frame junctions, or ambiguous translated residues. A V3J clonotype was defined by an identical inferred V gene, J gene, and CDR3 amino acid sequence. The percentage overlap between two repertoires was calculated by dividing the number of shared unique clonotypes by the size of the smaller repertoire. Richness of each repertoire was evaluated using RTK rarefaction, the Chao1 estimator, and Recon v2.1 estimates of unobserved clonotypes. For all TCRbeta clonotypes obtained by the gDNA method from four donors, generation probabilities were computed with OLGA. Imported from immuneACCESS, the table was reduced by TCRdb to in-frame sequences with V and J called. These copies leave out some clones; in studies compared against another copy, an unresolved V gene accounts for under half, and the cause of the remainder is not known. The D gene and trimming were derived from the DNA, and the V and J assignments and clone size from that table. For this sample the table gives about 2 million clones, of which about 95% were detected only once. The biggest ten clones account for 1.2% of the sample.

CD8 naive samples consisted of CD45RO-negative cells that were positively selected for CCR7, yielding a CD45RA+CCR7+ population without TemRA cells. Healthy HIV-negative adults with no recently reported acute infections or vaccinations were included as donors. All donors were Caucasian adults living in Nashville, Tennessee, USA. After blood collection by leukapheresis, PBMCs were isolated using Ficoll-Histopaque density gradient centrifugation and then cryopreserved in the vapor phase of liquid nitrogen. Analytical flow cytometry was used to check the purity and quantity of every magnetically sorted T cell population. Each sorted fraction had its genomic DNA isolated and then quantified by UV absorbance on a Nanodrop 2000c. Remarks on this clone: The specificity of this receptor is unknown. The record has no base qualities; no much larger clone is one base away. This same CDR3 is encoded by further DNA sequences in the sample.

This receptor was taken from a man between 18 and 29 years old in good health. Sequencing input: naive CD8+ T cells sorted from blood. The cell subset or site label for this specimen denotes: CD45RA+CCR7+. The chain uses TRBV7-2 and TRBJ2-7, with an unclear D gene assignment. The CDR3 region reads CASSPGYEQYF. The DNA sequence is as follows: TGTGCCAGCAGCCCCGGATACGAGCAGTACTTC. With all but the CDR3 taken from the reference TRBV7-2 and TRBJ2-7 genes, the full variable domain is: GAGVSQSPSNKVTEKGKDVELRCDPISGHTALYWYRQSLGQGLEFLIYFQGNSAPDKSGLPSDRFSAERTGGSVSTLTIQRTQQEDSAVYLCASSPGYEQYFGPGTRLTVT.